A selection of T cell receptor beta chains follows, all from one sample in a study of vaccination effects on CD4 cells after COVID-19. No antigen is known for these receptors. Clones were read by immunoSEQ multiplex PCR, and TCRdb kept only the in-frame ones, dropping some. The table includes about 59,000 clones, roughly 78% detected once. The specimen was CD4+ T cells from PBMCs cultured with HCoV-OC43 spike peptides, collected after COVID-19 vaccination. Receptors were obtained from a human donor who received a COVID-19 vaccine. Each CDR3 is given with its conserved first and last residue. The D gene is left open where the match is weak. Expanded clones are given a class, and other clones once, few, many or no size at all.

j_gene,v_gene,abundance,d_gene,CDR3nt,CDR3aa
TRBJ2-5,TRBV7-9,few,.,TGTGCCAGCAGCCGAAGCCGGGAGGAGACCCAGTACTTC,CASSRSREETQYF
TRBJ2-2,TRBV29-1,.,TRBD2,TGCAGCGCTACCGGGACTAGCGGGGGGGCGGGCACCGGGGAGCTGTTTTTT,CSATGTSGGAGTGELFF
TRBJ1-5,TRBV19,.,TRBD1,TGTGCCAGTAGTATAGGATCCGGGACAGGTAATCAGCCCCAGCATTTT,CASSIGSGTGNQPQHF
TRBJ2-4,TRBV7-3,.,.,TGTGCCAGCAGCTTACGACAGTCGGACATTCAGTACTTC,CASSLRQSDIQYF
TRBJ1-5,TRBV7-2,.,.,TGTGCCAGCAGCCAGACCGGGGGGTACCAGCCCCAGCATTTT,CASSQTGGYQPQHF
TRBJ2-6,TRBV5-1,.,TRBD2,TGCGCCAGCAGCTCTAGCGGGGGGCCTCAGGGGGCCAACGTCCTGACTTTC,CASSSSGGPQGANVLTF
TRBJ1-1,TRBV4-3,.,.,TGCGCCAGCAGCCAAGTTCTACGGACAAACCCTGAAGCTTTCTTT,CASSQVLRTNPEAFF
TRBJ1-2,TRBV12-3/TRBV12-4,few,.,TGTGCCAGCGGATACAGGGGCTACACCTTC,CASGYRGYTF
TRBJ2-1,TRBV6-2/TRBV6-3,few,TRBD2,TGTGCCAGCAGTTACTCATTTAGCGGGCCATATGAGCAGTTCTTC,CASSYSFSGPYEQFF
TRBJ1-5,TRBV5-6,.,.,TGTGCCAGCAGCTTGCGAGGGACCAGCAATCAGCCCCAGCATTTT,CASSLRGTSNQPQHF
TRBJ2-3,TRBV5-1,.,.,TGCGCCAGCAGCTTGGTGACCCCCCTCCTCGTTCGTGGTGCAGATACGCAGTATTTT,CASSLVTPLLVRGADTQYF
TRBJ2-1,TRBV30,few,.,TGTGCCTGGAGTAGGGGCCAGCATTTTATAAATGAGCAGTTCTTC,CAWSRGQHFINEQFF
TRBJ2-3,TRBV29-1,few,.,TGCAGCGTTGTGTGGGACGCGGATACGCAGTATTTT,CSVVWDADTQYF
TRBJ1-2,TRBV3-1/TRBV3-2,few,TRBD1,TGTGCCAGCAGCCAAGGGACAGGGGGGGGGCGTGGCTACACCTTC,CASSQGTGGGRGYTF
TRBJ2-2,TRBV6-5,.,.,TGTGCCAGCGGGAGGGGGGGCGCTTTTACCGGGGAGCTGTTTTTT,CASGRGGAFTGELFF
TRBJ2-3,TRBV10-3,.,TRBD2,TGTGCCATCAGTGAGGGGGGACTAGCGGGGGCGAGGGATACGCAGTATTTT,CAISEGGLAGARDTQYF
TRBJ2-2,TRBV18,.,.,TGTGCCAGCTCACCAGGGTCGGGCCCCGGGGAGCTGTTTTTT,CASSPGSGPGELFF
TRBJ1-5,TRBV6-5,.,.,TGTGCCAGCAAAAGGGACGACGGCCAGCCCCAGCATTTT,CASKRDDGQPQHF
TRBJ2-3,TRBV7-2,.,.,TGTGCCAGCAGCTTAGGAGGGGGGGGCACAGATACGCAGTATTTT,CASSLGGGGTDTQYF
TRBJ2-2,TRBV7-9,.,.,TGTGCCAGCAGCTTAGCGGGGTGGGGCAGATTGAACACCGGGGAGCTGTTTTTT,CASSLAGWGRLNTGELFF
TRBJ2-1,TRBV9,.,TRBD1,TGTGCCAGCAGCCTCGACAGGGGATCCTACAATGAGCAGTTCTTC,CASSLDRGSYNEQFF
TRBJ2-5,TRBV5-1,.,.,TGCGCCAGCAGCCCGGGACACCAGGTGGAGACCCAGTACTTC,CASSPGHQVETQYF
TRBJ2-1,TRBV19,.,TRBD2,TGTGCCAGTAGTATAGATCTAGCGGGGGCCTCCTACAATGAGCAGTTCTTC,CASSIDLAGASYNEQFF
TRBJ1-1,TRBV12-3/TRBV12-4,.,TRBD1,TGTGCCAGCACCAAGGGGGCGAACACTGAAGCTTTCTTT,CASTKGANTEAFF
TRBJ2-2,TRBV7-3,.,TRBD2,TGTGCCAGCAGCTATCGAATAGCGGGGAACCCGAACACCGGGGAGCTGTTTTTT,CASSYRIAGNPNTGELFF
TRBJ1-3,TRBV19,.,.,TGTGCCAGTAGTCCCGAGGCCGGGCAGGAATATGGAAACACCATATATTTT,CASSPEAGQEYGNTIYF
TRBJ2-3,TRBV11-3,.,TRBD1,TGTGCCAGCAGCCCTCCAGGGGGCCGGTCAGATACGCAGTATTTT,CASSPPGGRSDTQYF
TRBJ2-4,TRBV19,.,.,TGTGCCAGTACCACATGGGGCGCGGGGACCAAAAACATTCAGTACTTC,CASTTWGAGTKNIQYF
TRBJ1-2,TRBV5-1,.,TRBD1,TGCGCCAGCAGCTTAATTTTTGGGACAGAAGATGGCTACACCTTC,CASSLIFGTEDGYTF
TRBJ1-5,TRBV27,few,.,TGTGCCACCCAACCCATCGGGGGTACCGAACGCAATCAGCCCCAGCATTTT,CATQPIGGTERNQPQHF
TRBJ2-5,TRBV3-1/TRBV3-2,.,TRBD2,TGTGCCAGCAGCCAGGAACTGACTAGCGGGTCAGACGGGACCCAGTACTTC,CASSQELTSGSDGTQYF
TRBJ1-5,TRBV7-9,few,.,TGTGCCAGCAGCTTAGGTGCCGGGAGGGTGGATCAGCCCCAGCATTTT,CASSLGAGRVDQPQHF
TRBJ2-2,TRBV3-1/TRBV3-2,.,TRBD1,TGTGCCAGCAGCACTAAAGGGACAGGAGCAACCGGGGAGCTGTTTTTT,CASSTKGTGATGELFF
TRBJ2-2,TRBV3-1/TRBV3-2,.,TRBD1,TGTGCCAGCAGCCATGTGGACAGGGGGGAGCTGTTTTTT,CASSHVDRGELFF
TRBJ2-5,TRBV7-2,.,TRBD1,TGTGCCAGCAGCTCGACCGGGACAGGGGAGGCAGAGACCCAGTACTTC,CASSSTGTGEAETQYF
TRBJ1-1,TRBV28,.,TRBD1,TGTGCCACCACGGGACAGGGATGGACTGAAGCTTTCTTT,CATTGQGWTEAFF
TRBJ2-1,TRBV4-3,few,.,TGCGCCAGCAGCCACATTACCCGGGACATGGGGAATGAGCAGTTCTTC,CASSHITRDMGNEQFF
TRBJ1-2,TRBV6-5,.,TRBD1,TGTGCCAGCAGTTATGGAGACAGGGTCGGCTACACCTTC,CASSYGDRVGYTF
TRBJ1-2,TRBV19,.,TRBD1,TGTGCCAGTAGTCCCGGGGACAGGGGCGATTATGGCTACACCTTC,CASSPGDRGDYGYTF
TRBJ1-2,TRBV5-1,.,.,TGCGCCAGCAGCTTACAGGGCTATGGCTACACCTTC,CASSLQGYGYTF
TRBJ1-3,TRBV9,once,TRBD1,TGTGCCAGCAGCGATGGGGACAGGGGGCAAGCTGGAAACACCATATATTTT,CASSDGDRGQAGNTIYF
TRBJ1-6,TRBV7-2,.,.,TGTGCCAGCAGCTTAGAGGGGAAGGTGGCACCCCTCCACTTT,CASSLEGKVAPLHF
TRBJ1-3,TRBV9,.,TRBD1,TGTGCCAGCACCCCAACAGGGGCCGGAAACACCATATATTTT,CASTPTGAGNTIYF
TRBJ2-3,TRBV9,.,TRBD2,TGTGCCAGCAGCCCAGGACTAGCGGGGGGCTCCACAGATACGCAGTATTTT,CASSPGLAGGSTDTQYF
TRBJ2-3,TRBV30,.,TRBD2,TGTGCCTGGCGGACTAGCGGGTCAGATACGCAGTATTTT,CAWRTSGSDTQYF
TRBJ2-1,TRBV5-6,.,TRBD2,TGTGCCAGCAGCCCCGGGGTAGCGGGGGGGCGCGGTGAGCAGTTCTTC,CASSPGVAGGRGEQFF
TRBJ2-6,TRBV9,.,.,TGTGCCAGCAGCGTACCGACTGGGGCCAACGTCCTGACTTTC,CASSVPTGANVLTF
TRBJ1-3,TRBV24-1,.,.,TGTGCCACCAGTGATTCCCAACAGGGAGGCAACACCATATATTTT,CATSDSQQGGNTIYF
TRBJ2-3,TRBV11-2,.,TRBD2,TGTGCCAGCAGGGGGGCTGGGACTAGATACGCAGATACGCAGTATTTT,CASRGAGTRYADTQYF
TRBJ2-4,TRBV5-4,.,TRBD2,TGTGCCAGCAGCTCTAGCGGGGCAAAAAACATTCAGTACTTC,CASSSSGAKNIQYF
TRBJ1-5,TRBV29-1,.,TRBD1,TGCAGCGCAACGACAGGGATCTATCAGCCCCAGCATTTT,CSATTGIYQPQHF
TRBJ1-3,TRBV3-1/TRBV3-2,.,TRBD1,TGTGCCAGCAGCCAACAGGGGGTAGTTGGAAACACCATATATTTT,CASSQQGVVGNTIYF
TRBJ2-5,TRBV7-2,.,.,TGTGCCAGCAAACCCTGGACGGAAGAGACCCAGTACTTC,CASKPWTEETQYF
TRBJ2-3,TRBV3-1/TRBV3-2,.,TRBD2,TGTGCCAGCAGCCCAATTCGGGCGGGGGGTTTAACAGATACGCAGTATTTT,CASSPIRAGGLTDTQYF
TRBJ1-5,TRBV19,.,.,TGTGCCAGTAGCCCTCAAACCGGGACAAACAATCAGCCCCAGCATTTT,CASSPQTGTNNQPQHF
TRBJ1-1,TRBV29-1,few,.,TGCAGCGTGACGAACACTGAAGCTTTCTTT,CSVTNTEAFF